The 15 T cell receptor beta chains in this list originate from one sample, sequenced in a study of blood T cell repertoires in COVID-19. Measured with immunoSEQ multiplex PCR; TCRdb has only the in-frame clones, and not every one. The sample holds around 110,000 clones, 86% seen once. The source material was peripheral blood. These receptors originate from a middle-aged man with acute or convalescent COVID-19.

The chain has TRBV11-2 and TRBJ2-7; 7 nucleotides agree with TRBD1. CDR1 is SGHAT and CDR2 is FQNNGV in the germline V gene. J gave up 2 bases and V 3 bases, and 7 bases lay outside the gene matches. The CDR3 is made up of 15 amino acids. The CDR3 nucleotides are TGTGCCAGCAGCTTGGAAGGGGGCGCACCCTACGAGCAGTACTTC. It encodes CASSLEGGAPYEQYF. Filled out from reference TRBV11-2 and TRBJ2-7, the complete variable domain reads EAGVAQSPRYKIIEKRQSVAFWCNPISGHATLYWYQQILGQGPKLLIQFQNNGVVDDSQLPKDRFSAERLKGVDSTLKIQPAKLEDSAVYLCASSLEGGAPYEQYFGPGTRLTVT.

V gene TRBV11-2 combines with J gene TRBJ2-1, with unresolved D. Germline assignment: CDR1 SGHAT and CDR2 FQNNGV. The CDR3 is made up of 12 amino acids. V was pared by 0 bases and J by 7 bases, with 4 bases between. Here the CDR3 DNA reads TGTGCCAGCAGCTTAGACAGGAATGAGCAGTTCTTC. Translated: CASSLDRNEQFF. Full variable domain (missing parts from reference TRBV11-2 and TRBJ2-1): EAGVAQSPRYKIIEKRQSVAFWCNPISGHATLYWYQQILGQGPKLLIQFQNNGVVDDSQLPKDRFSAERLKGVDSTLKIQPAKLEDSAVYLCASSLDRNEQFFGPGTRLTVL.

The CDR3 bases are TGTGCCAGCAGCTTGGATAGGGGGCGGCGGAGCAATCAGCCCCAGCATTTT. Amino acid sequence: CASSLDRGRRSNQPQHF. The V gene is TRBV7-7, the J gene TRBJ1-5; 7 bases map to TRBD1. Germline V lookup: CDR1 SSHAT, CDR2 FNYEAQ (reference sequence). V lost 3 bases to trimming and J lost 1 base; unmatched junction nucleotides: 9. The CDR3 spans 17 residues. Complete variable domain (other parts from reference TRBV7-7 and TRBJ1-5): GAGVSQSPRYKVTKRGQDVTLRCDPISSHATLYWYQQALGQGPEFLTYFNYEAQPDKSGLPSDRFSAERPEGSISTLTIQRTEQRDSAMYRCASSLDRGRRSNQPQHFGDGTRLSIL.

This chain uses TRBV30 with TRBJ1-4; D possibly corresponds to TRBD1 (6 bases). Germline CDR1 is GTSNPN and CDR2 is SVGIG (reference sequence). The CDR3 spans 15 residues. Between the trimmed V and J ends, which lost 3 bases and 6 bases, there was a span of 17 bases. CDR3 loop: CAWRGYRDLDEKLFF. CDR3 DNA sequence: TGTGCCTGGAGGGGATACAGGGATTTAGATGAAAAACTGTTTTTT.

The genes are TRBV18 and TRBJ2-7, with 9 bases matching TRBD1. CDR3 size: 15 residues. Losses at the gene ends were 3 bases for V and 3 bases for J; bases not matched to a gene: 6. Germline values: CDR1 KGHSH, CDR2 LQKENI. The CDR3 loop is CASSPSTGGSYEQYF. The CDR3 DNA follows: TGTGCCAGCTCACCCTCGACAGGGGGAAGCTACGAGCAGTACTTC.

CDR3: CASSLASGSSDTQYF. CDR3 bases: TGTGCCAGCAGCTTAGCTAGCGGGAGTTCAGATACGCAGTATTTT. The chain recombines TRBV11-3 with TRBJ2-3; 10 positions match TRBD2. The CDR3 runs 15 residues. Per the germline V gene, CDR1 is SGHNT and CDR2 is YENEEA. V lost 1 base and J lost 4; bases outside the gene matches: 2.

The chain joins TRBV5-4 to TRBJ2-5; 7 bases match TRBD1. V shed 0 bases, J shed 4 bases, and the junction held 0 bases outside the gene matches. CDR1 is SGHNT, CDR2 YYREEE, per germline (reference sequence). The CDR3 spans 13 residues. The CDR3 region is CASSLGDRETQYF. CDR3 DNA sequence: TGTGCCAGCAGCTTGGGGGACAGAGAGACCCAGTACTTC.

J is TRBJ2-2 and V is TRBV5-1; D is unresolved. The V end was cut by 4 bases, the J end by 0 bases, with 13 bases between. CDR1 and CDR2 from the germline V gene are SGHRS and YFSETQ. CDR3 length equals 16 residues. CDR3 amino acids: CASSPVINANTGELFF. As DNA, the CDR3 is TGCGCCAGCAGCCCAGTTATTAACGCGAACACCGGGGAGCTGTTTTTT. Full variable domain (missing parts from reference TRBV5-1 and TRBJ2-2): KAGVTQTPRYLIKTRGQQVTLSCSPISGHRSVSWYQQTPGQGLQFLFEYFSETQRNKGNFPGRFSGRQFSNSRSEMNVSTLELGDSALYLCASSPVINANTGELFFGEGSRLTVL.

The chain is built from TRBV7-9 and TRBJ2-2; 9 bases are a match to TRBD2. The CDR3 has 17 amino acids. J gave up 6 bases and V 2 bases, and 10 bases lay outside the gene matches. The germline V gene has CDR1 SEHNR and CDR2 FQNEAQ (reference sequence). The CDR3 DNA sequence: TGTGCCAGCAGCTTACAGGGGCTAGCGGGGACGGCCGGGGAGCTGTTTTTT. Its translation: CASSLQGLAGTAGELFF.

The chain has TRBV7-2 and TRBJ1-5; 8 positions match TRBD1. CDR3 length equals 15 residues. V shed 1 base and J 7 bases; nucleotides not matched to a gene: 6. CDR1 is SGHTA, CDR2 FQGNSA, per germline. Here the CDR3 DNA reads TGTGCCAGCAGCTTAGAGGCAGGGGGCAGACAGCCCCAGCATTTT. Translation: CASSLEAGGRQPQHF. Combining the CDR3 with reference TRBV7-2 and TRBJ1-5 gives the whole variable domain GAGVSQSPSNKVTEKGKDVELRCDPISGHTALYWYRQSLGQGLEFLIYFQGNSAPDKSGLPSDRFSAERTGGSVSTLTIQRTQQEDSAVYLCASSLEAGGRQPQHFGDGTRLSIL.

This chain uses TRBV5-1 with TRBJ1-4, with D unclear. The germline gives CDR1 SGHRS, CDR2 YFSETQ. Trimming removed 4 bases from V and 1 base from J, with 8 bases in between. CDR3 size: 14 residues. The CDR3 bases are TGCGCCAGCAGCCAATCGAGAACTAATGAAAAACTGTTTTTT. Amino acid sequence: CASSQSRTNEKLFF.

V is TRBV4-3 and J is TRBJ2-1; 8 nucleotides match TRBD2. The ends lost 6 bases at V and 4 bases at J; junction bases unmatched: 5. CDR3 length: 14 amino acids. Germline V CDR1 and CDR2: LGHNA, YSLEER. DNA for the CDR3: TGCGCCAGCAGACGCGGGGGGTCGTACAATGAGCAGTTCTTC. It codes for CASRRGGSYNEQFF.

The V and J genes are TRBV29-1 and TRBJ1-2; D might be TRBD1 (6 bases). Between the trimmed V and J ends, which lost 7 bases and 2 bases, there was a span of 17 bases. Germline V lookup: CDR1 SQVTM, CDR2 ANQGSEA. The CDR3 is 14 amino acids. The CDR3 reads CSAAGGAFNYGYTF. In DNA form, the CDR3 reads TGCAGCGCTGCTGGGGGCGCTTTCAACTATGGCTACACCTTC.

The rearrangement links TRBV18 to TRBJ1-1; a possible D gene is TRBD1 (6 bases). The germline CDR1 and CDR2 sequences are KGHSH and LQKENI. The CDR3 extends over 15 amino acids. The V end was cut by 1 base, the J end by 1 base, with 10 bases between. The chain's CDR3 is CASSPLAGENTEAFF. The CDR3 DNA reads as TGTGCCAGCTCACCACTCGCAGGGGAGAACACTGAAGCTTTCTTT.

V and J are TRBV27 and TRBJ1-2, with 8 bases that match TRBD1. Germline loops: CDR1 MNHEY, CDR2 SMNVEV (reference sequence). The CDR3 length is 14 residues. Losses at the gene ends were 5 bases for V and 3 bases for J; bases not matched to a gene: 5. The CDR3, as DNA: TGTGCCAGCAGTCGGACAGGGAGGGACTATGGCTACACCTTC. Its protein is CASSRTGRDYGYTF.